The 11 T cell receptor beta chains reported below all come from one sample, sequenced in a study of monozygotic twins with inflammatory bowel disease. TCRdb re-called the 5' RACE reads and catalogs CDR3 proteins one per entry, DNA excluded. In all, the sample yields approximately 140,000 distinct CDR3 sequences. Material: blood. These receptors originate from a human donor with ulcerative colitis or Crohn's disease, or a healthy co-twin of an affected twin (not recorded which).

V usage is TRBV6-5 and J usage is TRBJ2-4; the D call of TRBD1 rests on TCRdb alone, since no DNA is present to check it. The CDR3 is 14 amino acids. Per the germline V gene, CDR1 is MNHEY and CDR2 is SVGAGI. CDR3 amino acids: CASRWTGGGSIQYF.

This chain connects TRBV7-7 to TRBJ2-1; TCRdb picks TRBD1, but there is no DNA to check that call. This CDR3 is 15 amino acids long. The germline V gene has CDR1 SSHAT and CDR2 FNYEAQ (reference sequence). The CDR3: CASSLGQGGNNEQFF.

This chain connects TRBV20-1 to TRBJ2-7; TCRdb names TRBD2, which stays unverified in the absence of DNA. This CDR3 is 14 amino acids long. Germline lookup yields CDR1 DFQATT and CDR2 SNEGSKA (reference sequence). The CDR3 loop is CSARVWTSNYEQYF.

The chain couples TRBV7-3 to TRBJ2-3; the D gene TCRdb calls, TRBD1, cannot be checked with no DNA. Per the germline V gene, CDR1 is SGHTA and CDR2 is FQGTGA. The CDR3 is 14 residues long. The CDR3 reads CASSLGTGGDTQYF.

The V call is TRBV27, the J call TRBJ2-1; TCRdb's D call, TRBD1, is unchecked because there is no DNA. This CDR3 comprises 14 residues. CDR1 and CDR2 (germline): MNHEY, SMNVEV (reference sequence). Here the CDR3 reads CASSAIQGGNEQFF.

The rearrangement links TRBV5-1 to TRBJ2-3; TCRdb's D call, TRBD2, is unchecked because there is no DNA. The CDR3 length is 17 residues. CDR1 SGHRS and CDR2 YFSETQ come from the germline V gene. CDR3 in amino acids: CASSLAPGGGALDTQYF.

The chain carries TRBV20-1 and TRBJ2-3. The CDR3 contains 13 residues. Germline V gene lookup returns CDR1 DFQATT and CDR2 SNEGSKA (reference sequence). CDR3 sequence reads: CSAPPRVTDTQYF.

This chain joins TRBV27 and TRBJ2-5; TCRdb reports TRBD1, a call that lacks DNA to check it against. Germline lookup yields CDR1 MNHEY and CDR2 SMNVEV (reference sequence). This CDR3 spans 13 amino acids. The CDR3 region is CASSLRAQETQYF.

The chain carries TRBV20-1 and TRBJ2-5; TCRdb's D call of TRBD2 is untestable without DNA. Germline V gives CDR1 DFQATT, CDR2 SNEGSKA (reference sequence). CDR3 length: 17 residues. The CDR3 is CSARVGGHFRALGTQYF.

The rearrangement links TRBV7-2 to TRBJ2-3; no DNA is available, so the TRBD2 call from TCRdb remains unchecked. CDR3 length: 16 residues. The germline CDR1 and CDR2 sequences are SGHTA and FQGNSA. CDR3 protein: CASSPPGLAGRNTQYF.

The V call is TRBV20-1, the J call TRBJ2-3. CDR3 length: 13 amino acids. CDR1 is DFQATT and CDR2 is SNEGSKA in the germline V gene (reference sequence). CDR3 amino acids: CSARTSSTDTQYF.